Listed here are 26 T cell receptor beta chains from one sample, sequenced in a study of technical replicates of blood from several donors. TCRdb keeps only in-frame clones here, not all; method: immunoSEQ multiplex PCR. The sample consists of 55,000 to 80,000 clones, nearly 98% of them appearing once. The sequencing sample was made of T cells isolated from PBMCs. The receptors here all came from a human donor in good health.

The chain recombines TRBV27 with TRBJ2-1; 12 bases map to TRBD2. V shed 0 bases, J shed 0 bases, and the junction held 6 bases outside the gene matches. Germline CDR1 and CDR2: MNHEY and SMNVEV (reference sequence). CDR3 size: 19 residues. This CDR3 is CASSLSRTSGGSSYNEQFF. The DNA of the CDR3 is TGTGCCAGCAGTTTATCGAGAACTAGCGGGGGGTCCTCCTACAATGAGCAGTTCTTC.

V usage is TRBV10-1 and J usage is TRBJ1-1, with 10 bases identical to TRBD1. CDR3 length: 14 residues. From germline, CDR1 is WNHNN and CDR2 SYGVQD (reference sequence). J was trimmed by 7 bases and V by 5 bases; bases with no gene match: 7. CDR3 residues: CASSIRQGANEAFF. DNA of the CDR3: TGCGCCAGCAGTATCAGACAGGGGGCTAATGAAGCTTTCTTT.

The chain has TRBV28 and TRBJ2-3; 7 positions match TRBD1. Trimming at V came to 8 bases and at J to 6 bases, leaving 14 bases not matched to a gene. The CDR3 runs to 15 residues. CDR1 is MDHEN, CDR2 SYDVKM, per germline. The chain's CDR3 is CASADFGTRGDTQYF. CDR3 DNA sequence: TGTGCCAGCGCCGATTTCGGAACCAGGGGGGATACGCAGTATTTT.

The chain couples TRBV5-1 to TRBJ1-2, with 10 bases identical to TRBD1. CDR1 SGHRS and CDR2 YFSETQ come from the germline V gene. Trimming removed 6 bases from V and 6 bases from J; junction bases left unmatched: 5. The length of the CDR3 is 13 residues. CDR3 DNA: TGCGCCAGCAATCCGGGACAGGGGAATGGCTACACCTTC. Translated: CASNPGQGNGYTF.

The chain employs TRBV10-1 and TRBJ2-3, with a weak D call TRBD2 (5 bases). Germline CDR1 WNHNN, CDR2 SYGVQD (reference sequence). V dropped 0 bases and J dropped 2 bases, with 18 bases sitting between them. The CDR3 runs to 18 residues. In DNA, the CDR3 is TGCGCCAGCAGTGAGTCCCGGCCTAGGAGGTTAATCACAGATACGCAGTATTTT. Protein: CASSESRPRRLITDTQYF.

This chain's CDR3 is CATGLADGTDTQYF. The CDR3, as DNA: TGTGCCACGGGACTAGCGGACGGCACAGATACGCAGTATTTT. This chain links TRBV19 with TRBJ2-3, with 11 bases that match TRBD2. V gave up 10 bases and J gave up 1 base; unmatched junction bases: 4. The CDR3 is 14 residues long. Germline values: CDR1 LNHDA, CDR2 SQIVND (reference sequence).

This clone was found a few times. The gene calls are TRBV4-1 and TRBJ2-7; 8 bases agree with TRBD2. CDR1 and CDR2 from the germline V gene are MGHRA and YSYEKL. The CDR3 has 19 amino acids. The ends lost 0 bases at V and 2 bases at J; junction bases unmatched: 15. Written as DNA, the CDR3 is TGCGCCAGCAGCCAAGATCGGGGCCTGAAGCGGGAGCCTCCCTACGAGCAGTACTTC. Translating gives CASSQDRGLKREPPYEQYF.

This clone came up once. V and J are TRBV10-2 and TRBJ1-4; 7 bases fit TRBD1. The germline gives CDR1 WSHSY, CDR2 SAAADI. Losses at the gene ends were 7 bases for V and 5 bases for J; bases not matched to a gene: 7. The CDR3 sequence is 14 residues long. The CDR3 coding sequence is TGCGCCAGCACCGCTGACAGGGAAAATGAAAAACTGTTTTTT. Its translation is CASTADRENEKLFF.

The chain combines TRBV7-9 with TRBJ2-5; D ambiguous. The germline V gene has CDR1 SEHNR and CDR2 FQNEAQ (reference sequence). Trimming left V 1 base short and J 5 bases short, with 11 bases between. CDR3 length: 14 residues. CDR3 nucleotide sequence: TGTGCCAGCAGCTTAGTTCCTAGGATGGAGACCCAGTACTTC. It encodes CASSLVPRMETQYF.

With regard to this clone: One end of the junction does not line up with germline, which may come from a read error. This chain joins TRBV7-7 and TRBJ2-2, with D unclear. The CDR3 is 14 residues long. Germline CDR1 and CDR2: SSHAT and FNYEAQ (reference sequence). The DNA of the CDR3 is TGTGCTAGCAGTTCCGGGTCTTCCACCGGGGAGCTGTTTTTT. Its translation is CASSSGSSTGELFF.

V gene TRBV5-1 combines with J gene TRBJ2-7; TRBD2 matches 14 bases. This CDR3 has 15 residues. Germline CDR1 is SGHRS and CDR2 is YFSETQ. V lost 4 bases, J lost 4 bases, and 4 bases stayed unmatched. In DNA form, the CDR3 reads TGCGCCAGCAGCATTGGGACTAGCGGGAGTTACGAGCAGTACTTC. Translating gives CASSIGTSGSYEQYF.

The chain recombines TRBV6-1 with TRBJ2-7; 9 bases are shared with TRBD2. There are 14 residues in the CDR3. Germline CDR1 and CDR2: MNHNS and SASEGT. Germline trimming cut 4 bases from V and 2 bases from J; bases unmatched to any gene: 3. The CDR3 protein is CASSAGTSTYEQYF. The DNA of the CDR3 is TGTGCCAGCAGTGCCGGGACTAGCACCTACGAGCAGTACTTC.

The V gene is TRBV28, the J gene TRBJ1-5; the D gene is possibly TRBD1 (6 bases). The CDR3 runs 17 residues. Trimming shortened V by 8 bases and J by 3 bases, and 23 bases separated the two germline ends. Germline loops: CDR1 MDHEN, CDR2 SYDVKM. The CDR3 sequence: CASSREGDLYPNQPQHF. CDR3 nucleotide sequence: TGTGCCAGCTCACGGGAGGGGGACCTATATCCCAATCAGCCCCAGCATTTT.

The chain combines TRBV5-1 with TRBJ2-3; 8 bases map to TRBD2. V shed 0 bases, J shed 4 bases, and the junction held 10 bases outside the gene matches. The CDR3 covers 17 residues. The germline V gene encodes CDR1 SGHRS and CDR2 YFSETQ. DNA for the CDR3: TGCGCCAGCAGCTTGGAGGGTGTAGCGGGATTGTCAGATACGCAGTATTTT. As protein: CASSLEGVAGLSDTQYF.

The chain combines TRBV4-1 with TRBJ2-1, with no clear D. There are 16 residues in the CDR3. Germline V gene lookup returns CDR1 MGHRA and CDR2 YSYEKL. V was clipped by 7 bases and J by 0 bases, with 16 bases between them. CDR3 DNA sequence: TGCGCCAGCAACCTATATTTGGTTAGCTCCTACAATGAGCAGTTCTTC. Protein product: CASNLYLVSSYNEQFF.

The chain has TRBV10-3 and TRBJ2-3; the match to TRBD1 covers 10 bases. V shed 4 bases, J shed 6 bases, and the junction held 10 bases outside the gene matches. This CDR3 is 16 amino acids long. Germline V gene lookup returns CDR1 ENHRY and CDR2 SYGVKD. CDR3 bases: TGTGCCATCAGTGTTACGGGACAGGGGAGGGGGGATACGCAGTATTTT. This encodes CAISVTGQGRGDTQYF.

The rearrangement uses TRBV28 and TRBJ1-5; TRBD1 matches at 9 bases. Unmatched junction bases numbered 8, after V lost 3 bases and J lost 5 bases. Per germline, CDR1 MDHEN and CDR2 SYDVKM. The CDR3 has 16 amino acids. Here the CDR3 reads CASSFTTGGPDQPQHF. In DNA form, the CDR3 reads TGTGCCAGCAGTTTTACAACAGGGGGCCCCGATCAGCCCCAGCATTTT.

As DNA, the CDR3 is TGTGCCAGCAGTGAAGGGTTCGGTAGAACCTCCTACGAGCAGTACTTC. Encoded protein: CASSEGFGRTSYEQYF. This chain joins TRBV2 and TRBJ2-7; D remains ambiguous. The CDR3 sequence is 16 residues long. In germline, CDR1 is SNHLY, CDR2 FYNNEI. Trimming removed 1 base at V and 0 bases at J, with 13 bases between. Based on the CDR3 plus reference TRBV2 and TRBJ2-7, the full variable domain is EPEVTQTPSHQVTQMGQEVILRCVPISNHLYFYWYRQILGQKVEFLVSFYNNEISEKSEIFDDQFSVERPDGSNFTLKIRSTKLEDSAMYFCASSEGFGRTSYEQYFGPGTRLTVT.

The chain is built from TRBV11-3 and TRBJ2-1, with D maybe TRBD2 (6 bases). Trimming took off 5 bases at V and 0 bases at J, with 23 bases between the two ends. Germline CDR1 SGHNT, CDR2 YENEEA. The CDR3 runs to 19 residues. CDR3 bases: TGTGCCAGCAGCACACTCCGGGACTCGAGGATTAGCTCCTACAATGAGCAGTTCTTC. Translating it yields CASSTLRDSRISSYNEQFF.

This chain uses TRBV5-1 with TRBJ1-1; D uncertain. V shed 6 bases and J shed 2 bases, with 14 bases lying between them. Germline-derived CDR1 and CDR2 are SGHRS and YFSETQ. CDR3 length: 14 residues. The CDR3 DNA sequence: TGCGCCAGCACTAAGGAGACGCCTAACACTGAAGCTTTCTTT. Translating gives CASTKETPNTEAFF.

J is TRBJ2-7 and V is TRBV5-1, with 7 bases lining up with TRBD1. The ends lost 5 bases at V and 3 bases at J; junction bases unmatched: 8. Germline CDR1 and CDR2: SGHRS and YFSETQ. The CDR3 is 14 residues long. The CDR3 spells CASSPTGMNYEQYF. The CDR3 DNA reads TGCGCCAGCAGTCCGACAGGGATGAACTACGAGCAGTACTTC. Full variable domain (outside the CDR3, taken from reference TRBV5-1 and TRBJ2-7): KAGVTQTPRYLIKTRGQQVTLSCSPISGHRSVSWYQQTPGQGLQFLFEYFSETQRNKGNFPGRFSGRQFSNSRSEMNVSTLELGDSALYLCASSPTGMNYEQYFGPGTRLTVT.

The CDR3 reads CASSGLAGGETQYF. DNA of the CDR3: TGTGCCAGCAGCGGACTAGCGGGAGGAGAGACCCAGTACTTC. This chain uses TRBV5-4 with TRBJ2-5; 14 bases are a match to TRBD2. This CDR3 has 14 amino acids. Germline V CDR1 and CDR2: SGHNT, YYREEE (reference sequence). J was trimmed by 4 bases and V by 4 bases; bases with no gene match: 0.

The chain links TRBV6-5 to TRBJ2-7; possible D gene TRBD2, 6 bases. This CDR3 is built from 16 residues. Germline CDR1 MNHEY, CDR2 SVGAGI. Trimming left V 4 bases short and J 2 bases short, with 18 bases between. The CDR3 sequence is CASSSYGTGVPYEQYF. CDR3 in DNA: TGTGCCAGCAGTTCCTATGGGACGGGGGTACCCTACGAGCAGTACTTC.

This rearrangement joins TRBV29-1 to TRBJ1-2; D is unclear. Germline values: CDR1 SQVTM, CDR2 ANQGSEA. This CDR3 region has 13 residues. Trimming removed 7 bases at V and 5 bases at J, with 17 bases between. CDR3 in DNA: TGCAGCGCGAACTCGGGTGGCTTTTATGGCTACACCTTC. Its protein is CSANSGGFYGYTF.

This clone was recorded once. The rearrangement uses TRBV30 and TRBJ1-2; D unclear. Germline CDR1 is GTSNPN and CDR2 is SVGIG (reference sequence). Trimming took 1 base from V and 3 from J, leaving 12 bases between them. CDR3 length: 14 amino acids. The CDR3: CAWSGELNYYGYTF. Here the CDR3 DNA reads TGTGCCTGGAGTGGGGAGCTAAATTACTATGGCTACACCTTC.

V usage is TRBV4-1 and J usage is TRBJ2-7, with 9 bases lining up with TRBD2. Trimming removed 5 bases from V and 0 bases from J; junction bases left unmatched: 8. CDR3 length: 16 residues. Germline values: CDR1 MGHRA, CDR2 YSYEKL. The chain's CDR3 is CASSAPTSGNSYEQYF. DNA of the CDR3: TGCGCCAGCAGCGCCCCGACTAGCGGAAACTCCTACGAGCAGTACTTC.